Following are 9 T cell receptor beta chains from one sample sequenced in a study of response to subunit inactivated influenza vaccine. Using its own MiXCR run on the RT-PCR reads, TCRdb lists one record per CDR3 protein. Altogether about 180,000 distinct CDR3 sequences are present, 9.2% being singletons, with the ten largest covering about a tenth. The starting material was non-naive T cells sorted from PBMCs, obtained on the day of vaccination. All receptors come from a man between 45 and 60 years old who received an inactivated influenza vaccine.

This clonotype was counted ten times or more. The CDR3 protein is CSVEKAGGTDTQYF. For the CDR3, the DNA is TGCAGCGTTGAGAAAGCGGGAGGGACAGATACGCAGTATTTT. The chain uses TRBV29-1 and TRBJ2-3; 10 positions match TRBD2. CDR1 and CDR2 (germline): SQVTM, ANQGSEA. V lost 3 bases and J lost 3; bases outside the gene matches: 3. The CDR3 is 14 amino acids.

The V and J genes are TRBV7-2 and TRBJ2-5, with TRBD2 identical over 9 bases. Germline V gene lookup returns CDR1 SGHTA and CDR2 FQGNSA. The ends lost 0 bases at V and 2 bases at J; junction bases unmatched: 7. This CDR3 has 17 amino acids. CDR3 nucleotides: TGTGCCAGCAGCTTAGCGCGGACGACTAGCGGACAAGAGACCCAGTACTTC. This gives the protein CASSLARTTSGQETQYF.

This clonotype was observed at least ten times. The rearrangement links TRBV4-2 to TRBJ1-3; D unclear. Trimming pared 0 bases from V and 4 bases from J, leaving 7 bases between. This CDR3 region has 14 residues. The germline gives CDR1 LGHNA, CDR2 YNFKEQ. CDR3 DNA: TGTGCCAGCAGCCAAGATCTAATAGGAAACACCATATATTTT. Amino acid sequence: CASSQDLIGNTIYF.

A remark on this clonotype: Possible read error: a much larger clone is one base away. Given the absence of the conserved phenylalanine or tryptophan at the CDR3 end, a read error is likely. The V and J genes are TRBV4-3 and TRBJ2-3; maybe TRBD1 (6 bases). CDR3 length: 17 residues. The V and J ends lost 0 bases and 3 bases respectively, with 16 bases between them. Germline values: CDR1 LGHNA, CDR2 YSLEER. The DNA of the CDR3 is TGCGCCAGCAGCCAAGATTTCAGGGGCCCGGGTACAGATACGCAGTATTCT. Protein: CASSQDFRGPGTDTQYS.

This clonotype has just a few counts. This chain joins TRBV20-1 and TRBJ2-4; the D is unclear. Germline CDR1 reads DFQATT; CDR2 reads SNEGSKA (reference sequence). V was cut by 0 bases and J by 8 bases, with 5 bases left in between. This CDR3 region has 11 residues. The CDR3 sequence: CSARDGDIQYF. CDR3 coding DNA: TGCAGTGCTAGAGATGGGGACATTCAGTACTTC.

This clonotype has at least ten counts. V usage is TRBV29-1 and J usage is TRBJ2-7; possibly TRBD2 for D (6 bases). The CDR3 is made up of 11 amino acids. Looked up from germline, CDR1 is SQVTM and CDR2 is ANQGSEA. V was cut by 5 bases and J by 4 bases, with 9 bases left in between. CDR3 in amino acids: CSVTSGYEQYF. As DNA, the CDR3 is TGCAGCGTTACCAGCGGGTACGAGCAGTACTTC.

This chain joins TRBV15 and TRBJ1-3, with 7 bases aligning to TRBD1. The length of the CDR3 is 17 residues. The germline gives CDR1 LNHNV, CDR2 YYDKDF (reference sequence). V lost 3 bases, J lost 3 bases, and 11 bases stayed unmatched. The CDR3 loop reads CATSSRGTADFGNTIYF. The CDR3 region has the DNA TGTGCCACCAGCAGCCGAGGGACAGCCGATTTTGGAAACACCATATATTTT.

On this clonotype itself: The junction does not match germline at one end; this may be a read error. This chain uses TRBV11-2 with TRBJ2-2, with D possibly being TRBD1 (6 bases). The CDR3 totals 14 residues. CDR1 is SGHAT, CDR2 FQNNGV, per germline. CDR3 amino acids: CVSSSDRNTGELFF. In DNA, the CDR3 is TGTGTCAGCAGCTCGGACAGAAACACCGGGGAGCTGTTTTTT.

The chain is built from TRBV10-3 and TRBJ2-1, with D unresolved. Looked up from germline, CDR1 is ENHRY and CDR2 is SYGVKD. CDR3 length equals 16 residues. The V gene lost 0 bases and the J gene lost 0 bases, with 9 bases spanning the gap. The CDR3 reads CAISESNYRSYNEQFF. For the CDR3, the DNA is TGTGCCATCAGTGAGTCGAACTACCGCTCCTACAATGAGCAGTTCTTC.